These 24 T cell receptor beta chains originate from one sample sequenced in a study of cytomegalovirus exposure and HLA in healthy donors. Primers: 60 Vbeta forward and 13 Jbeta reverse. Generated by immunoSEQ multiplex PCR, the TCRdb table keeps only in-frame clones and is missing some. The sample consists of about 130,000 clones, roughly 80% of them appearing once. Sequenced material: PBMCs. The receptors originated from a man between 18 and 29 years old in good health and CMV-seropositive.

The V call is TRBV9, the J call TRBJ2-1, with D possibly TRBD2 on 5 matching bases. V lost 0 bases to trimming and J lost 9 bases, with 13 bases between them. This CDR3 spans 14 amino acids. Germline V gives CDR1 SGDLS, CDR2 YYNGEE. Here the CDR3 DNA reads TGTGCCAGCAGCGTAGGAATCCGGGATGCTGAGCAGTTCTTC. It encodes CASSVGIRDAEQFF.

V and J are TRBV4-1 and TRBJ2-7; D uncertain. Germline V gene lookup returns CDR1 MGHRA and CDR2 YSYEKL. The CDR3 extends over 11 amino acids. The V end lost 3 bases, the J end lost 5 bases, and 5 bases lay between the germline ends. The CDR3 reads CASSQGDEQYF. CDR3 DNA sequence: TGCGCCAGCAGCCAGGGCGACGAGCAGTACTTC.

The CDR3 reads CASSIAAGGRGQFF. CDR3 coding DNA: TGTGCCAGTAGTATAGCCGCCGGGGGGCGGGGGCAGTTCTTC. The chain uses TRBV19 and TRBJ2-1; possible D gene TRBD2, 7 bases. Looked up from germline, CDR1 is LNHDA and CDR2 is SQIVND (reference sequence). The CDR3 contains 14 residues. The V and J ends lost 1 base and 12 bases respectively, with 16 bases between them.

The chain uses TRBV7-2 and TRBJ2-3; 7 bases line up with TRBD2. CDR3 length equals 15 residues. Per germline, CDR1 SGHTA and CDR2 FQGNSA. V lost 2 bases to trimming and J lost 2 bases; unmatched junction nucleotides: 4. CDR3 loop: CASSLRAGPTDTQYF. Here the CDR3 DNA reads TGTGCCAGCAGCTTACGAGCGGGGCCCACAGATACGCAGTATTTT.

The gene calls are TRBV29-1 and TRBJ1-2, with 7 bases fitting TRBD1. Germline CDR1 reads SQVTM; CDR2 reads ANQGSEA. CDR3 length: 13 residues. The V segment lost 3 bases and the J segment 7 bases; nucleotides outside the gene matches: 8. CDR3 nucleotide sequence: TGCAGCGTTGATTCAGGACAGGCGAGTGGCTACACCTTC. Translation: CSVDSGQASGYTF.

The chain uses TRBV19 and TRBJ2-1; 9 positions agree with TRBD1. The CDR3 consists of 15 residues. Trimming cost V 9 bases and J 3 bases; bases outside gene matches: 9. Germline V gene data show CDR1 as LNHDA and CDR2 as SQIVND (reference sequence). CDR3 in amino acids: CASRLGTGIYNEQFF. In DNA, the CDR3 is TGTGCCAGCCGCCTGGGGACAGGGATCTACAATGAGCAGTTCTTC.

The gene calls are TRBV5-1 and TRBJ2-2; no definite D call. CDR1 and CDR2 (germline): SGHRS, YFSETQ. Deletions cut 1 base from V and 5 bases from J, with 12 bases between. The length of the CDR3 is 15 residues. The CDR3 loop is CASSLRRMETGELFF. CDR3 nucleotides: TGCGCCAGCAGCTTGCGAAGGATGGAGACCGGGGAGCTGTTTTTT. Based on the CDR3 plus reference TRBV5-1 and TRBJ2-2, the full variable domain is KAGVTQTPRYLIKTRGQQVTLSCSPISGHRSVSWYQQTPGQGLQFLFEYFSETQRNKGNFPGRFSGRQFSNSRSEMNVSTLELGDSALYLCASSLRRMETGELFFGEGSRLTVL.

V gene TRBV28 combines with J gene TRBJ2-1, with 11 bases lining up with TRBD1. The germline gives CDR1 MDHEN, CDR2 SYDVKM. This CDR3 region has 16 residues. V lost 3 bases to trimming and J lost 8 bases; unmatched junction nucleotides: 9. CDR3 sequence: CASSFPGTGGFDEQFF. As DNA, the CDR3 is TGTGCCAGCAGTTTCCCCGGGACAGGGGGGTTCGATGAGCAGTTCTTC.

This clone was counted a few times. This chain links TRBV6-4 with TRBJ2-2; D is unclear. Germline CDR1 is MRHNA and CDR2 is SNTAGT. Trimming took off 8 bases at V and 4 bases at J, with 20 bases between the two ends. The CDR3 sequence is 16 residues long. The CDR3, as DNA: TGTGCCAGCCCCGGGTGCGACGCCACTACCACCGGGGAGCTGTTTTTT. Its translation is CASPGCDATTTGELFF.

The V and J genes are TRBV28 and TRBJ1-5; the D is unclear. The germline CDR1 and CDR2 sequences are MDHEN and SYDVKM. Trimming pared 6 bases from V and 9 bases from J, leaving 12 bases between. The length of the CDR3 is 12 residues. The CDR3 spells CASRPTLPPQHF. As DNA, the CDR3 is TGTGCCAGCAGACCTACCCTGCCGCCCCAGCATTTT.

The chain employs TRBV7-2 and TRBJ2-5, with D possibly being TRBD2 (6 bases). The CDR3 sequence is 14 residues long. Germline V CDR1 and CDR2: SGHTA, FQGNSA. V was cut by 2 bases and J by 7 bases, with 14 bases left in between. The CDR3 DNA sequence: TGTGCCAGCAGCTTACTAGCGATGGTAGGGACCCAGTACTTC. Translated, it gives CASSLLAMVGTQYF.

This chain connects TRBV7-6 to TRBJ2-3; the D gene is possibly TRBD1 (6 bases). Deletions cut 1 base from V and 5 bases from J, with 13 bases between. There are 15 residues in the CDR3. From germline, CDR1 is SGHVS and CDR2 FNYEAQ. DNA for the CDR3: TGTGCCAGCAGCTTAGAATGGGGGCAAAGAGATACGCAGTATTTT. Its translation: CASSLEWGQRDTQYF.

This clone appeared once. The chain is built from TRBV18 and TRBJ2-6; TRBD2 matches at 8 bases. Germline-derived CDR1 and CDR2 are KGHSH and LQKENI. With 6 bases clipped from V and 4 bases from J, the junction kept 14 bases outside the gene matches. CDR3 length: 18 amino acids. The CDR3, as DNA: TGTGCCAGCTCTCAGACCGGGACTAGTATTTTCGGGGCCAACGTCCTGACTTTC. Translated, it gives CASSQTGTSIFGANVLTF.

As DNA, the CDR3 is TGTGCCAGCAGTCCCCGGGGGGGTGGTAACTATGGCTACACCTTC. This gives the protein CASSPRGGGNYGYTF. The chain is built from TRBV27 and TRBJ1-2, with a possible D match to TRBD1 (5 bases). The germline V gene has CDR1 MNHEY and CDR2 SMNVEV (reference sequence). CDR3 length: 15 amino acids. The V and J ends lost 5 bases and 1 base respectively, with 14 bases between them.

The genes are TRBV19 and TRBJ2-1; 11 nucleotides agree with TRBD2. V shed 3 bases and J 8 bases; nucleotides not matched to a gene: 15. The CDR3 loop spans 18 amino acids. Germline loops: CDR1 LNHDA, CDR2 SQIVND (reference sequence). The CDR3 loop is CASSMASGGSGIFDEQFF. In DNA, the CDR3 is TGTGCCAGTAGTATGGCTAGCGGGGGGTCCGGTATTTTTGATGAGCAGTTCTTC.

As to this clone: Mismatch with germline at one junction end may stem from a read error. The rearrangement uses TRBV7-9 and TRBJ2-2; the match to TRBD1 covers 10 bases. The CDR3 length is 12 residues. Germline CDR1 and CDR2: SEHNR and FQNEAQ (reference sequence). CDR3 residues: CSSSLRDRGLFF. The CDR3 DNA sequence: TGTTCCAGCAGCTTAAGGGACAGGGGGCTGTTTTTT. The full variable domain, in which reference TRBV7-9 and TRBJ2-2 provide the parts outside the CDR3, is DTGVSQNPRHKITKRGQNVTFRCDPISEHNRLYWYRQTLGQGPEFLTYFQNEAQLEKSRLLSDRFSAERPKGSFSTLEIQRTEQGDSAMYLCSSSLRDRGLFFGEGSRLTVL.

The gene calls are TRBV9 and TRBJ1-5; TRBD1 is a possible D gene (6 bases). The V and J ends lost 4 bases and 7 bases respectively, with 15 bases between them. The CDR3 is made up of 14 amino acids. Germline values: CDR1 SGDLS, CDR2 YYNGEE. The CDR3 coding sequence is TGTGCCAGCAGCCCGGGGGGGGCTGGACAGCCCCAGCATTTT. This sequence encodes CASSPGGAGQPQHF.

V is TRBV6-1 and J is TRBJ1-1, with a tentative D call TRBD1 (6 bases). The CDR3 length is 13 residues. The V end was cut by 1 base, the J end by 5 bases, with 8 bases between. In germline, CDR1 is MNHNS, CDR2 SASEGT. This chain's CDR3 is CASSEGRGTEAFF. In nucleotides, the CDR3 is TGTGCCAGCAGTGAAGGCAGGGGAACTGAAGCTTTCTTT.

The chain carries TRBV12-5 and TRBJ1-3; unclear D gene. Germline V gene lookup returns CDR1 LGHNT and CDR2 FRNRAP. Trimming shortened V by 6 bases and J by 8 bases, and 17 bases separated the two germline ends. This CDR3 region has 14 residues. CDR3: CASGPTSAGDTIYF. Here the CDR3 DNA reads TGTGCTAGTGGGCCAACATCGGCCGGGGACACCATATATTTT. The full variable domain, completed using reference TRBV12-5 and TRBJ1-3, is DARVTQTPRHKVTEMGQEVTMRCQPILGHNTVFWYRQTMMQGLELLAYFRNRAPLDDSGMPKDRFSAEMPDATLATLKIQPSEPRDSAVYFCASGPTSAGDTIYFGEGSWLTVV.

This clone was picked up many times. J is TRBJ1-6 and V is TRBV6-5; perhaps TRBD1 as D (6 bases). The CDR3 runs to 13 residues. Trimming pared 2 bases from V and 8 bases from J, leaving 7 bases between. The V gene's germline CDR1 is MNHEY and CDR2 SVGAGI. The CDR3, as DNA: TGTGCCAGCAGTTACAGGGGGTATTCACCCCTCCACTTT. Protein product: CASSYRGYSPLHF.

This sequence joins TRBV30 and TRBJ1-2; D is undetermined. Germline CDR1 is GTSNPN and CDR2 is SVGIG (reference sequence). The CDR3 has 12 residues. V was shortened by 7 bases and J by 4 bases, with 13 bases between the two germline ends. The CDR3, as DNA: TGTGCCTTCCTCAGCCCGGGCTATGGCTACACCTTC. This sequence encodes CAFLSPGYGYTF. The whole variable domain, remainder taken from reference TRBV30 and TRBJ1-2, is SQTIHQWPATLVQPVGSPLSLECTVEGTSNPNLYWYRQAAGRGLQLLFYSVGIGQISSEVPQNLSASRPQDRQFILSSKKLLLSDSGFYLCAFLSPGYGYTFGSGTRLTVV.

V usage is TRBV2 and J usage is TRBJ2-2, with 13 nucleotides matching TRBD2. The CDR3 extends over 15 amino acids. Trimming cost V 6 bases and J 7 bases; bases outside gene matches: 5. Germline V gene lookup returns CDR1 SNHLY and CDR2 FYNNEI. The CDR3 reads CASSKTSGGYGELFF. The CDR3 DNA is TGTGCCAGCAGCAAGACTAGCGGGGGGTACGGGGAGCTGTTTTTT.

This clone was recorded once. The V call is TRBV28, the J call TRBJ1-2; TRBD1 aligns across 7 bases. V shed 7 bases, J shed 4 bases, and the junction held 6 bases outside the gene matches. The CDR3 loop spans 13 amino acids. Looked up from germline, CDR1 is MDHEN and CDR2 is SYDVKM. CDR3 DNA sequence: TGTGCCAGCACCACAGGGGTGGGCTATGGCTACACCTTC. It is translated as CASTTGVGYGYTF.

The gene calls are TRBV5-4 and TRBJ2-5; 9 nucleotides align to TRBD1. The J call could be wrong; TRBJ2-7 is a better fit for the DNA end. CDR3 length equals 14 residues. Germline CDR1 and CDR2: SGHNT and YYREEE (reference sequence). The CDR3 DNA is TGTGCCAGCAGCTGGGGGACAGGGTCGGACGAGCAGTACTTC. Encoded protein: CASSWGTGSDEQYF.